This T cell receptor (beta chain) stems from a study of cytomegalovirus exposure and HLA in healthy donors. Of note for this clone: Its target is unknown.

Study results and limitations: After further analysis at a later stage, roughly 16,000 TCR beta sequences were associated with HLA alleles at 0.05 false discovery rate. High specificity and sensitivity for cytomegalovirus status were reported for the classifier.

PCR employed 60 Vbeta and 13 Jbeta primers. Using immunoSEQ multiplex PCR, the repertoire was profiled, and TCRdb retains in-frame clones only, with some absent. The table shows about 120,000 clones, with approximately 78% occurring only once. This CDR3 is built from 17 residues. Trimming removed 1 base from V and 0 bases from J; junction bases left unmatched: 6. The germline V gene encodes CDR1 SGHVS and CDR2 FQNEAQ. What was sequenced was PBMCs. The chain carries TRBV7-8 and TRBJ1-3; 7 bases align to TRBD1. The clonotype comes from a woman aged 40 to 50 in good health and CMV-seropositive. CDR3 DNA: TGTGCCAGCAGCTTAGTCTGGGACAGACTCTCTGGAAACACCATATATTTT. This gives the protein CASSLVWDRLSGNTIYF.